This is a list of T cell receptor beta chains from one sample in a study of a mutant IDH1 vaccine in newly diagnosed glioma. Assay used: immunoSEQ multiplex PCR; TCRdb lists only in-frame clones, some missing. This sample has tens of thousands of clones, with 75% to 85% found just once. Their target antigens are unknown. Material: PBMCs, obtained from a glioma patient whose treatment included an IDH1 peptide vaccine. These receptors were taken from a middle-aged man with glioma. Each CDR3 is given with its conserved first and last residue. A D gene is named only where the DNA matches it firmly. Some rows mark clone size as missing; the rest say once, few, many or name a class of expanded clone.

size,J,V,D,CDR3,DNA
NA,TRBJ1-1,TRBV7-2,TRBD1,CASSSPPWDREGMNTEAFF,TGTGCCAGCAGCTCACCGCCCTGGGACAGAGAGGGAATGAACACTGAAGCTTTCTTT
NA,TRBJ1-1,TRBV5-8,NA,CASSFWGGNTEAFF,TGTGCCAGCAGCTTCTGGGGAGGGAACACTGAAGCTTTCTTT
NA,TRBJ1-2,TRBV5-1,TRBD1,CASSLNLDRQGYTF,TGCGCCAGCAGCCTTAACCTGGACAGGCAGGGCTACACCTTC
NA,TRBJ1-5,TRBV12-5,NA,CASGPDTNQPQHF,TGTGCTAGTGGCCCGGACACTAATCAGCCCCAGCATTTT
NA,TRBJ2-5,TRBV5-1,TRBD2,CASSSSGMWWETQYF,TGCGCCAGCAGTAGTAGCGGGATGTGGTGGGAGACCCAGTACTTC
once,TRBJ1-2,TRBV19,TRBD1,CASSIGTGGYGYTF,TGTGCCAGTAGTATAGGAACAGGGGGCTATGGCTACACCTTC
NA,TRBJ2-7,TRBV19,NA,CASSTSRGSYEQYF,TGTGCCAGTAGTACCTCCCGGGGATCCTACGAGCAGTACTTC
few,TRBJ2-3,TRBV9,NA,CASSVELGSGNTQYF,TGTGCCAGCAGCGTAGAGCTCGGGAGTGGAAATACGCAGTATTTT
NA,TRBJ2-7,TRBV7-2,TRBD2,CASSLLGRDEQYF,TGTGCCAGCAGCTTACTAGGGAGGGACGAGCAGTACTTC
NA,TRBJ2-7,TRBV7-2,NA,CASTSTTGGFEQYF,TGTGCCAGCACCAGCACCACCGGAGGGTTCGAGCAGTACTTC
NA,TRBJ1-3,TRBV30,NA,CAWSVGTGTGNTIYF,TGTGCCTGGAGTGTTGGGACGGGGACTGGAAACACCATATATTTT
NA,TRBJ2-1,TRBV30,NA,CAWTNWNNEQFF,TGTGCCTGGACTAACTGGAACAATGAGCAGTTCTTC
NA,TRBJ2-7,TRBV30,NA,CAWTSASSYEQYF,TGTGCCTGGACAAGCGCCAGCTCCTACGAGCAGTACTTC
NA,TRBJ2-1,TRBV18,NA,CASSPDGSTDEQFF,TGTGCCAGCTCACCAGATGGGTCCACGGATGAGCAGTTCTTC
NA,TRBJ2-1,TRBV28,TRBD1,CASRSLDRGPYNEQFF,TGTGCCAGCAGAAGCCTCGACAGGGGGCCTTACAATGAGCAGTTCTTC
NA,TRBJ2-1,TRBV11-2,NA,CASSPSGPYNEQFF,TGTGCCAGCAGCCCCTCCGGGCCCTACAATGAGCAGTTCTTC
NA,TRBJ2-5,TRBV9,TRBD1,CASSPGTGLETQYF,TGTGCCAGCAGCCCCGGGACAGGGCTGGAGACCCAGTACTTC
NA,TRBJ1-1,TRBV12-5,TRBD1,CASVLDRGGAFF,TGTGCTAGTGTTCTCGACAGGGGAGGGGCTTTCTTT
NA,TRBJ2-5,TRBV5-1,NA,CASSLAGVETQYF,TGCGCCAGCAGCTTGGCGGGGGTGGAGACCCAGTACTTC
few,TRBJ1-1,TRBV18,TRBD1,CASSDRGGGTEAFF,TGTGCCAGCTCAGACAGGGGCGGTGGCACTGAAGCTTTCTTT
NA,TRBJ1-2,TRBV15,TRBD1,CATSRDLRGLKGYTF,TGTGCCACCAGCAGAGATCTGAGGGGGCTAAAGGGCTACACCTTC
NA,TRBJ1-2,TRBV7-2,NA,CASSLVEGNYGYTF,TGTGCCAGCAGCTTAGTTGAGGGGAACTATGGCTACACCTTC
NA,TRBJ2-7,TRBV9,TRBD2,CASRPAGGSYEQYF,TGTGCCAGCCGCCCTGCGGGAGGCAGCTACGAGCAGTACTTC
NA,TRBJ1-6,TRBV6-1,TRBD1,CASRRDRGGSPLHF,TGTGCCAGCAGGCGGGACAGGGGTGGGTCACCCCTCCACTTT
NA,TRBJ2-2,TRBV11-1,TRBD2,CASSAGGPFSGELFF,TGTGCCAGCAGCGCGGGAGGGCCATTCTCCGGGGAGCTGTTTTTT
once,TRBJ1-4,TRBV12-1,NA,CASSFWEKLFF,TGTGCCAGCAGCTTTTGGGAAAAACTGTTTTTT
NA,TRBJ2-2,TRBV4-3,TRBD2,CASSPSLAGTGELFF,TGCGCCAGCAGCCCCTCATTAGCGGGAACCGGGGAGCTGTTTTTT
NA,TRBJ1-5,TRBV10-2,NA,CASTETDQPQHF,TGCGCCAGCACCGAGACAGATCAGCCCCAGCATTTT
NA,TRBJ1-1,TRBV5-4,NA,CASSRGRDRNTEAFF,TGTGCCAGCAGCCGGGGACGGGACCGGAACACTGAAGCTTTCTTT
NA,TRBJ2-7,TRBV18,TRBD1,CASSRDRSYEQYF,TGTGCCAGCTCACGGGACAGATCCTACGAGCAGTACTTC
NA,TRBJ1-5,TRBV6-6,TRBD1,CASSSGQGVTDQPQHF,TGTGCCAGCAGTTCAGGACAGGGTGTAACCGATCAGCCCCAGCATTTT
NA,TRBJ1-2,TRBV7-2,TRBD1,CASSDLTGYDGYTF,TGTGCCAGCAGCGATCTGACAGGGTATGATGGCTACACCTTC
NA,TRBJ2-4,TRBV9,TRBD2,CASSRTSEGIQYF,TGTGCCAGCAGCCGGACTAGCGAGGGCATTCAGTACTTC
NA,TRBJ2-7,TRBV18,NA,CASSPKGLNEQYF,TGTGCCAGCTCACCAAAGGGGCTGAACGAGCAGTACTTC
NA,TRBJ1-2,TRBV28,NA,CASSPTGSSWGYGYTF,TGTGCCAGCAGCCCTACGGGCAGTTCTTGGGGGTATGGCTACACCTTC
NA,TRBJ2-1,TRBV11-3,TRBD2,CASSLTRGSHHEQFF,TGTGCCAGCAGCTTAACTCGCGGGAGTCATCATGAGCAGTTCTTC
NA,TRBJ1-4,TRBV7-6,NA,CASSLWGAGEKLFF,TGTGCCAGCAGCTTATGGGGGGCTGGGGAAAAACTGTTTTTT
NA,TRBJ2-7,TRBV29-1,TRBD1,CSVGDRGLRLNEQYF,TGCAGCGTTGGGGACAGGGGGCTCAGGCTAAACGAGCAGTACTTC
NA,TRBJ1-2,TRBV5-6,TRBD1,CASSDAGTGDGYTF,TGTGCCAGCAGCGATGCCGGGACAGGGGATGGCTACACCTTC
NA,TRBJ2-5,TRBV29-1,NA,CSVEDPGSDAQETQYF,TGCAGCGTTGAAGATCCGGGATCGGACGCCCAAGAGACCCAGTACTTC
NA,TRBJ2-7,TRBV6-5,NA,CASSYSGRSWGEQYF,TGTGCCAGCAGTTACTCGGGTCGCAGCTGGGGCGAGCAGTACTTC
NA,TRBJ2-5,TRBV6-1,TRBD1,CASSAGTGWQTQYF,TGTGCCAGCAGTGCCGGGACAGGGTGGCAGACCCAGTACTTC
NA,TRBJ1-5,TRBV25-1,NA,CASSGQGGQPQHF,TGTGCCAGCAGCGGGCAGGGTGGCCAGCCCCAGCATTTT
NA,TRBJ2-3,TRBV5-1,TRBD1,CASAEGAQHTDTQYF,TGCGCCAGCGCCGAGGGGGCACAGCACACAGATACGCAGTATTTT
NA,TRBJ2-5,TRBV11-2,NA,CASSLAGHETQYF,TGTGCCAGCAGCTTGGCGGGGCATGAGACCCAGTACTTC
few,TRBJ1-4,TRBV5-6,NA,CASSLGPGATNEKLFF,TGTGCCAGCAGCTTGGGCCCGGGGGCAACTAATGAAAAACTGTTTTTT
NA,TRBJ2-7,TRBV10-1,NA,CASTQGGGGYYEQYF,TGCGCCAGCACCCAGGGAGGAGGGGGGTACTACGAGCAGTACTTC
NA,TRBJ2-4,TRBV18,NA,CASSPPISPKNIQYF,TGTGCCAGCTCACCACCGATTTCCCCCAAAAACATTCAGTACTTC
NA,TRBJ2-7,TRBV5-5,NA,CASSVTGNGYEQYF,TGTGCCAGCAGCGTCACAGGGAATGGCTACGAGCAGTACTTC
few,TRBJ2-3,TRBV5-1,TRBD1,CASRPGQGAPAQYF,TGCGCCAGCAGACCGGGACAGGGGGCCCCCGCGCAGTATTTT
NA,TRBJ1-4,TRBV18,TRBD1,CASSRQGDNEKLFF,TGTGCCAGCTCACGACAGGGAGATAATGAAAAACTGTTTTTT
NA,TRBJ2-1,TRBV9,NA,CASSVDPLSSVSYNEQFF,TGTGCCAGCAGCGTAGACCCTCTTTCTAGCGTCTCCTACAATGAGCAGTTCTTC
NA,TRBJ2-7,TRBV19,NA,CASKGGQESFYEQYF,TGTGCCAGTAAAGGTGGTCAAGAATCCTTCTACGAGCAGTACTTC
NA,TRBJ2-3,TRBV5-4,TRBD2,CASKAGVSGTDTQYF,TGTGCCAGCAAAGCGGGAGTATCGGGCACAGATACGCAGTATTTT